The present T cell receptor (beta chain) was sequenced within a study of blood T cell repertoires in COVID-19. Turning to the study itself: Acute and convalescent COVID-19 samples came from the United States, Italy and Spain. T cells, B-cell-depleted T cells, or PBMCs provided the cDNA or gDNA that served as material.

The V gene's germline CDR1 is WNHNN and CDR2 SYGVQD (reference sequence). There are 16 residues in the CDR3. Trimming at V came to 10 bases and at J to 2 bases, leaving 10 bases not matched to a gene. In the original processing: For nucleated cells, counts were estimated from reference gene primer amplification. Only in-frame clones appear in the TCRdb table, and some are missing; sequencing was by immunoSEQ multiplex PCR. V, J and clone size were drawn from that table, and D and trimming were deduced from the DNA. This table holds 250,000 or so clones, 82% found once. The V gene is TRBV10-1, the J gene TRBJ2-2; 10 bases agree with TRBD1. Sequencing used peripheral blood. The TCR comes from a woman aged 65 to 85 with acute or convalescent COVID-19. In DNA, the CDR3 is TGCGCCACCGGGACAGGGGATGTCCGAAACACCGGGGAGCTGTTTTTT. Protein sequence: CATGTGDVRNTGELFF.